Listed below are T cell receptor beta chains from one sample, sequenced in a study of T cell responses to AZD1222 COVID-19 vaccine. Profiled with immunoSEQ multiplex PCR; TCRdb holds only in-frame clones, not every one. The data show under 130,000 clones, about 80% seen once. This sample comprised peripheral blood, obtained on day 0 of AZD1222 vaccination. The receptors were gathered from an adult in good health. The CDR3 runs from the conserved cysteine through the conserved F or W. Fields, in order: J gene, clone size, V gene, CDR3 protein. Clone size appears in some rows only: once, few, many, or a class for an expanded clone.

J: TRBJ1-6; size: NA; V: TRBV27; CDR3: CASKRETRYNSPLHF
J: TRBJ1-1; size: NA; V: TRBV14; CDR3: CASSPDVGMNTEAFF
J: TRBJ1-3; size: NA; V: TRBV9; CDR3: CASSVVQGGSGNTIYF
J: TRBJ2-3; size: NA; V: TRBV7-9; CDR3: CASRISGVSTDTQYF
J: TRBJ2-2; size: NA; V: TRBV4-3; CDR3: CASSQGSALTGELFF
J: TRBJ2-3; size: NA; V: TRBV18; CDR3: CASSPTGVETDTQYF
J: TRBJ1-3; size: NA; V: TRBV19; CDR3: CASTARGPSGNTIYF
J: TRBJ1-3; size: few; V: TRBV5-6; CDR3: CASSLKTGPGNTIYF
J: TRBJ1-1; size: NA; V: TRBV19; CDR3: CASSIEQNTEAFF
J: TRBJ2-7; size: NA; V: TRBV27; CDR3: CASSLTSPSGTGVYEQYF
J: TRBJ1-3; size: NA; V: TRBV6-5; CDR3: CASSYGGAGERIYF
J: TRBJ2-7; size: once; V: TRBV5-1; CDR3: CASSRTGEGEQYF
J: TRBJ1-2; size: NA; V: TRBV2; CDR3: CASSGTGGGYTF
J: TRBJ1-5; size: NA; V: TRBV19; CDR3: CASSMDRAGNQPQHF
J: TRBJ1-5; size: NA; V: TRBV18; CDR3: CASSPKPTGGSDQPQHF
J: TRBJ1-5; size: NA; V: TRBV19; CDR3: CASSSPGDTGSNQPQHF
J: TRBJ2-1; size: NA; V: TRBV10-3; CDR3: CAISGSSRINSYNEQFF
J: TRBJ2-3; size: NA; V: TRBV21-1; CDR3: CASRIDGQVESSTDTQYF
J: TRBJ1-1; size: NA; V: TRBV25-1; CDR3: CASSGRQGYTEAFF
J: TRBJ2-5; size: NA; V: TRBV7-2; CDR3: CASSYQRGAGETQYF
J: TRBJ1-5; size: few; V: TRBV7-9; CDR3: CASSPIGTANQPQHF
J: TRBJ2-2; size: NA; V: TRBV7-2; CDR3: CASSNDGRNTGELFF
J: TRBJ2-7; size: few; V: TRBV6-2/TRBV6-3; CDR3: CASSDFGQGDSYEQYF
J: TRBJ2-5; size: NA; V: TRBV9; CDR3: CASSSLGTQETQYF
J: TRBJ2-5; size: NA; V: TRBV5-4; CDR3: CASSLQGLQETQYF
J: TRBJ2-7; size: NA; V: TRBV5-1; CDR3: CASSLATGVGEQYF
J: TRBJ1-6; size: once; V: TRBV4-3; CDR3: CASSQDTGGNSPLHF
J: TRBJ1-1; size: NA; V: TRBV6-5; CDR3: CASQGAPNTEAFF
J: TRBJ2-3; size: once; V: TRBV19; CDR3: CASSIDPFGRGAQYF
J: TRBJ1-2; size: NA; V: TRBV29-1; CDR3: CSVEDRQGSGYGYTF
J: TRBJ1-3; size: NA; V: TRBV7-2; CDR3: CASSLGRNTGNTIYF
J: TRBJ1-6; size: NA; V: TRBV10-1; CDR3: CASSEDGLSYNSPLHF
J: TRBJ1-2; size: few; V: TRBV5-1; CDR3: CASSLARPGQASDANYGYTF
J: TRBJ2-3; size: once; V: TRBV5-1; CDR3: CASSLEFYRGGSDTQYF
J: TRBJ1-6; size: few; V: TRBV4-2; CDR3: CASSQEDGTGASPLHF
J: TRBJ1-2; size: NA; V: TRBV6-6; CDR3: CATQSGIHGYTF
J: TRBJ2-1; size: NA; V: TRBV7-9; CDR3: CASETGTGVGGEQFF
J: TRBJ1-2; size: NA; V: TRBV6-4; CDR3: CASSVGSGYGYTF
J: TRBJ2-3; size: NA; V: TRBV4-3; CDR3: CASSLSGATDTQYF
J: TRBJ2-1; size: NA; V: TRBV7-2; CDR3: CASSLNPGGTEQFF
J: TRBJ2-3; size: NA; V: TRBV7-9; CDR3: CASSRGTGANRGTDTQYF
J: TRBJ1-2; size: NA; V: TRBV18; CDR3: CASSPPAARGYTF
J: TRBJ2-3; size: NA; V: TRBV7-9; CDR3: CASSLGGRTDTQYF
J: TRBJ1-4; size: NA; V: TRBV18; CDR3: CASSPTKQGAGEKLFF
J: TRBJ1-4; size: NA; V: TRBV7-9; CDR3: CASSGVRGKLFF
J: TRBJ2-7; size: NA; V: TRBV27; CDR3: CASSSSPLGQALSYEQYF
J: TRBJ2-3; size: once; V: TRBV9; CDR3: CASSGAGGLLSSSTQYF
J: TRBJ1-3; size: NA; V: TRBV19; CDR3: CASSTSDTSGNTIYF
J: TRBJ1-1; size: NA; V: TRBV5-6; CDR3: CASSLGEAETHRGAFF
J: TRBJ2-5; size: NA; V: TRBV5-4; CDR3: CASSSSGGGKETQYF
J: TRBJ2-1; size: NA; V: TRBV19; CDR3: CASRDFAGGDYNEQFF
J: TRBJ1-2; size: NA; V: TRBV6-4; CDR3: CASSDDRGFGYTF
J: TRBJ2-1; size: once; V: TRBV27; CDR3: CASSWGSGEQFF
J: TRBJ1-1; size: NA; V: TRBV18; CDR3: CASSPFSTGNTEAFF
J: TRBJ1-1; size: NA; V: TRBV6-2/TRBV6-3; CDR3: CASRPQAANTEAFF
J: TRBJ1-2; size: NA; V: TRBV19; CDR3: CASSPYGVDVSYGYTF
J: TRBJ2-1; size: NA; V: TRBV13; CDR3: CASRGGLAYNEQFF
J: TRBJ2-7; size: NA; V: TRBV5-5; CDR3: CASSLNYEQYF
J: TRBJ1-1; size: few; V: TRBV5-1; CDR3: CASNLNRGDEAFF